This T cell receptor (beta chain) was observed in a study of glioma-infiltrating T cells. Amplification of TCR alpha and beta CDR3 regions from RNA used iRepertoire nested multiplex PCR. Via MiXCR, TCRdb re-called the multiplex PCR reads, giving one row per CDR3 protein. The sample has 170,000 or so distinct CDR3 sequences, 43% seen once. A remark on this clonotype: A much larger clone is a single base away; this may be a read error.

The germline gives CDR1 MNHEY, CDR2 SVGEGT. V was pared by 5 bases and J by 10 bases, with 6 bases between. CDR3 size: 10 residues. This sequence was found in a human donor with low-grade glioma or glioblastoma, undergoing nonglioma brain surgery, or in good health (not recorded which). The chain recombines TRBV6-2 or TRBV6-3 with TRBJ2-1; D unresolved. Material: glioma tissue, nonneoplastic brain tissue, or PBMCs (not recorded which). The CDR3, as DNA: TGTGCCAGCAGTATAACCGAGCAGTTCTTC. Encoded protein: CASSITEQFF.